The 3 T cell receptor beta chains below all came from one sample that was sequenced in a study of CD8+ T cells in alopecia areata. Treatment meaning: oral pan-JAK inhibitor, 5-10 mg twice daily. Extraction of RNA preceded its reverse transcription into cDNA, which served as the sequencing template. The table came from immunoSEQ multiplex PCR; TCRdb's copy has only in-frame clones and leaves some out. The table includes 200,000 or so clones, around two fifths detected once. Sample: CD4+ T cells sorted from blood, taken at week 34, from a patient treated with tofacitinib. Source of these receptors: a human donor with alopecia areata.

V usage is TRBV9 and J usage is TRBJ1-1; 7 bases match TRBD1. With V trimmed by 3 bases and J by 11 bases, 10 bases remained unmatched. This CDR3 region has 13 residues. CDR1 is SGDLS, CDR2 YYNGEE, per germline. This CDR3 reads CASSGPGQSSAFF. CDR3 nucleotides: TGTGCCAGCAGCGGCCCGGGACAGTCATCCGCTTTCTTT. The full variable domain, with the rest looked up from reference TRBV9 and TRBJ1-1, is DSGVTQTPKHLITATGQRVTLRCSPRSGDLSVYWYQQSLDQGLQFLIQYYNGEERAKGNILERFSAQQFPDLHSELNLSSLELGDSALYFCASSGPGQSSAFFGQGTRLTVV.

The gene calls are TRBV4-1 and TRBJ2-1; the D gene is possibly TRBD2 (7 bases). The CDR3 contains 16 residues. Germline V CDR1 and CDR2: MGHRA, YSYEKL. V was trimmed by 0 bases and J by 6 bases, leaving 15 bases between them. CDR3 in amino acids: CASSQEGGGRGNEQFF. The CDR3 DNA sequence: TGCGCCAGCAGCCAAGAGGGGGGCGGGAGAGGCAATGAGCAGTTCTTC.

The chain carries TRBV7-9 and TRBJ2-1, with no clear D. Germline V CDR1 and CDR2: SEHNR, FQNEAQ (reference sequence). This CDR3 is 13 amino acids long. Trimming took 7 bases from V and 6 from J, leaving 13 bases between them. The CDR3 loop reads CASTLPIPNEQFF. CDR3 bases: TGTGCCAGCACCCTTCCAATCCCCAATGAGCAGTTCTTC.